The present TCR beta chain was sequenced within a study of vaccination effects on CD4 cells after COVID-19. Study information: Participants were vaccinated with two doses of either the BNT162b2 or mRNA-1273 vaccine.

This clone was seen only once. Its antigen is undetermined. Expansion of antigen-specific CD4+ T cells with viral peptide pools was carried out by the ViraFEST assay before sequencing. Subsequent to a culture period of more than 8 days, CD4+ T cells were isolated. Each vaccine recipient was nucleocapsid antibody negative and had no prior SARS-CoV-2 infection. With around 10 ug/ml peptides and around 9.6 IU/ml IL-2, approximately 2.2 million PBMC per well were cultured. Germline V gene sequence: CDR1 SGHTA, CDR2 FQGNSA. The CDR3 has 13 amino acids. V lost 7 bases and J lost 10; bases outside the gene matches: 5. Repertoires were generated with immunoSEQ multiplex PCR, while TCRdb's copy carries only in-frame clones and drops some. The table has tens of thousands of clones, roughly three quarters seen once. Overall study findings and caveats: The study dataset contains few convalescent patients and includes no early post-infection timepoints.

The genes are TRBV7-2 and TRBJ2-1, with 12 positions matching TRBD2. Sequencing used CD4+ T cells from PBMCs cultured with HCoV-NL63 spike peptides, obtained before COVID-19 vaccination. The receptor was derived from a human donor who received a COVID-19 vaccine. The CDR3 sequence is CASKLAGGLEQFF. Written as DNA, the CDR3 is TGTGCCAGCAAGCTAGCGGGGGGGCTGGAGCAGTTCTTC.